One sample yielded the 15 T cell receptor beta chains listed below, sequenced in a study of blood T cells in healthy people across ages. Primed by a sample-barcoded 5' primer and a J-beta primer mix, a second PCR proceeded for roughly 6 to 12 cycles. TCRdb ran MiXCR on the 5' RACE reads and lists one entry per CDR3 protein. In the table there are roughly 1 million distinct CDR3 sequences, almost 25% of which are singletons. The same data also contributed to another study, on T cells of mothers and their children.

The sequencing input was blood. Receptor source: a girl aged 2-10 years in good health.

This clonotype was recorded at least ten times. This chain links TRBV28 with TRBJ2-7; D may match TRBD1 or TRBD2 (5 bases each). The CDR3 has 15 residues. The V gene's germline CDR1 is MDHEN and CDR2 SYDVKM. Trimming removed 3 bases from V and 4 bases from J, with 16 bases in between. CDR3 bases: TGTGCCAGCAGTTTCTTGGCGGATGGGGGTTACGAGCAGTACTTC. It yields the protein CASSFLADGGYEQYF.

Note on this clonotype: Given a much more abundant clone one base away, this may be a read error. The gene calls are TRBV28 and TRBJ2-1; 7 bases agree with TRBD2. The length of the CDR3 is 18 residues. Germline CDR1 MDHEN, CDR2 SYDVKM. With V trimmed by 5 bases and J by 8 bases, 21 bases remained unmatched. The CDR3 bases are TGTGCCAGCAGTCCTCCCTTGGGGCGGGAGATCGTCAGGGATGAGCAGTTCTTC. This translates into CASSPPLGREIVRDEQFF.

Only a few counts were recorded for this clonotype. The genes are TRBV2 and TRBJ1-5; D is unclear. Germline V gene sequence: CDR1 SNHLY, CDR2 FYNNEI. The ends were cut back, 1 base at V and 2 bases at J, with 9 bases in the middle. The CDR3 is 15 residues long. CDR3 protein: CASSEEGYGNQPQHF. In DNA, the CDR3 is TGTGCCAGCAGTGAAGAGGGCTACGGCAATCAGCCCCAGCATTTT.

The CDR3 nucleotides read TGCAGTGCTAGCGGGTGGGGCAGCGAGACCCAGTACTTC. Translating it yields CSASGWGSETQYF. The rearrangement uses TRBV20-1 and TRBJ2-5; tentatively, D is TRBD1 (5 bases). The germline CDR1 and CDR2 sequences are DFQATT and SNEGSKA (reference sequence). The CDR3 length is 13 residues. V lost 3 bases to trimming and J lost 5 bases, with 13 bases between them.

The DNA of the CDR3 is TGTGCCTCCGGAGCGGAGGAAATCGTATCTGGGGCCAACGTCCTGACTTTC. Its translation: CASGAEEIVSGANVLTF. The chain joins TRBV28 to TRBJ2-6; D might be TRBD2 (5 bases). CDR1 and CDR2 from the germline V gene are MDHEN and SYDVKM. The V end was cut by 11 bases, the J end by 1 base, with 21 bases between. CDR3 length equals 17 residues.

In its sample, this clonotype was seen many times. J is TRBJ2-5 and V is TRBV7-9; no clear D gene. The CDR3 runs to 14 residues. Looked up from germline, CDR1 is SEHNR and CDR2 is FQNEAQ (reference sequence). Trimming removed 6 bases at V and 5 bases at J, with 16 bases between. The CDR3 nucleotides are TGTGCCAGCAGTCCCTTAAATGTTTTTGAGACCCAGTACTTC. Its protein is CASSPLNVFETQYF.

The J gene is TRBJ1-4, the V gene TRBV6-5; 8 nucleotides agree with TRBD1. Germline-derived CDR1 and CDR2 are MNHEY and SVGAGI. The CDR3 spans 12 residues. V was pared by 7 bases and J by 6 bases, with 1 base of the junction left unmatched. The CDR3 region has the DNA TGTGCCAGCACAGGGGGCGATGAAAAACTGTTTTTT. This sequence encodes CASTGGDEKLFF.

The rearrangement joins TRBV4-1 to TRBJ2-1, with D hard to call. CDR3 length equals 13 residues. Trimming cost V 3 bases and J 6 bases, with 9 bases left between them. CDR1 and CDR2 (germline): MGHRA, YSYEKL. The chain's CDR3 is CASSQVAGNEQFF. In DNA form, the CDR3 reads TGCGCCAGCAGCCAGGTGGCCGGCAATGAGCAGTTCTTC.

This clonotype was counted only a few times. The chain has TRBV2 and TRBJ2-4; D is perhaps TRBD2 (5 bases). Per the germline V gene, CDR1 is SNHLY and CDR2 is FYNNEI. V was trimmed by 4 bases and J by 0 bases, leaving 7 bases between them. CDR3 size: 14 residues. The CDR3 coding sequence is TGTGCCAGCAGTGGGGAGTTAGCCAAAAACATTCAGTACTTC. Translated, it gives CASSGELAKNIQYF.

This clonotype has only a few counts. The rearrangement joins TRBV24-1 to TRBJ2-3; 9 bases match TRBD2. Germline V gene sequence: CDR1 KGHDR, CDR2 SFDVKD. V dropped 4 bases and J dropped 4; count of bases not matched to a gene: 8. There are 16 residues in the CDR3. In nucleotides, the CDR3 is TGTGCCACCAGTGACGAGCGGGAGGTTCCCCCAGATACGCAGTATTTT. It encodes CATSDEREVPPDTQYF.

The J gene is TRBJ1-2, the V gene TRBV6-1, with 7 bases aligning to TRBD1. Per germline, CDR1 MNHNS and CDR2 SASEGT. This CDR3 has 12 residues. Unmatched junction bases numbered 3, after V lost 3 bases and J lost 8 bases. This chain's CDR3 is CASSETGSGYTF. Written as DNA, the CDR3 is TGTGCCAGCAGTGAGACAGGGTCCGGCTACACCTTC.

V gene TRBV7-2 combines with J gene TRBJ2-5; D call uncertain. The CDR3 sequence is 15 residues long. The V gene lost 5 bases and the J gene lost 0 bases, with 13 bases spanning the gap. CDR1 is SGHTA and CDR2 is FQGNSA in the germline V gene. The CDR3 reads CASSKRLSYQETQYF. The CDR3 DNA sequence: TGTGCCAGCAGCAAACGACTGTCGTACCAAGAGACCCAGTACTTC.

This clonotype was counted only a few times. Its ends do not fully match the called genes, so a read error is possible. The chain combines TRBV28 with TRBJ1-5; D remains unclear. In germline, CDR1 is MDHEN, CDR2 SYDVKM. CDR3 length: 15 residues. CDR3 sequence: CASTLTRPSDQPQHF. The CDR3 coding sequence is TGTGCCAGCACGCTCACCAGGCCTAGCGATCAGCCCCAGCATTTT.

This clonotype has only a few counts. J is TRBJ1-2 and V is TRBV29-1, with D unresolved. The germline V gene has CDR1 SQVTM and CDR2 ANQGSEA. Trimming took off 2 bases at V and 2 bases at J, with 6 bases between the two ends. This CDR3 comprises 12 residues. The CDR3 DNA follows: TGCAGCGTTGAAAACAACAACTATGGCTACACCTTC. As protein: CSVENNNYGYTF.

This clonotype was detected ten times or more. The genes are TRBV3-1 and TRBJ2-5, with TRBD1 matching 8 bases. There are 13 residues in the CDR3. Germline lookup yields CDR1 LGHDT and CDR2 YNNKEL (reference sequence). The ends lost 8 bases at V and 4 bases at J; junction bases unmatched: 6. The CDR3 DNA reads TGTGCCAGCGCCTCCAGGGGGCGAGAGACCCAGTACTTC. Encoded protein: CASASRGRETQYF.